The present T cell receptor beta chain was sequenced within a study of blood T cell repertoires in COVID-19. Source study methods: Reference gene primer amplification in the assay estimated nucleated cell counts. This table comes from immunoSEQ multiplex PCR, and its TCRdb copy is limited to in-frame clones, with some not included. V, J and clone size are taken as reported in that table, and D and trimming were inferred from the DNA itself. Of hundreds of thousands of clones in the sample, more than 80% were seen once. Germline CDR1 is SGHAT and CDR2 is FQNNGV. The V gene lost 2 bases and the J gene lost 5 bases, with 6 bases spanning the gap. The CDR3 totals 12 residues. Points on this clone: Different DNA sequences within this sample yield the same CDR3.

This receptor was identified in a woman aged 18 to 35 who had recovered from COVID-19. This chain uses TRBV11-2 with TRBJ1-1; D is unresolved. Sequencing was performed on PBMCs or T cells enriched from blood (not recorded which). CDR3 residues: CASSLSGTEAFF. The CDR3 nucleotides read TGTGCCAGCAGCTTATCGGGGACTGAAGCTTTCTTT.